This TCR beta chain stems from a study of T-cell memory formation after mild COVID-19. Whole-study context: TCR clustering was largely donor specific. Overall study results and limits: Cross-reactive memory seemingly joined, as some responding clones were found in pre-infection memory. Contracting CD4+ clones were located mainly in CM and EM, and CD8+ clones in EMRA.

This clonotype showed up just a few times. Its target is not known. TCR alpha and TCR beta cDNA libraries carrying sample barcodes and UMIs were produced by 5'RACE using constant-segment primers. TCRdb redid the calling of the 5' RACE reads with MiXCR, one entry per CDR3 protein. The table includes 530,000 or so distinct CDR3 sequences, about 18% detected once. With V trimmed by 0 bases and J by 5 bases, 9 bases remained unmatched. From germline, CDR1 is LGHNA and CDR2 YSLEER. The CDR3 loop spans 16 amino acids. The sample was PBMCs or a T cell subset sorted from them (not recorded which). The V and J genes are TRBV4-3 and TRBJ2-5; 7 bases are shared with TRBD1. The receptor was isolated from an adult woman who had mild COVID-19 (a few samples of this study predate the infection). Cell type and time point are not known. In nucleotides, the CDR3 is TGCGCCAGCAGCCAAGATCAAACAGGGGTAGGGGAGACCCAGTACTTC. It encodes CASSQDQTGVGETQYF.